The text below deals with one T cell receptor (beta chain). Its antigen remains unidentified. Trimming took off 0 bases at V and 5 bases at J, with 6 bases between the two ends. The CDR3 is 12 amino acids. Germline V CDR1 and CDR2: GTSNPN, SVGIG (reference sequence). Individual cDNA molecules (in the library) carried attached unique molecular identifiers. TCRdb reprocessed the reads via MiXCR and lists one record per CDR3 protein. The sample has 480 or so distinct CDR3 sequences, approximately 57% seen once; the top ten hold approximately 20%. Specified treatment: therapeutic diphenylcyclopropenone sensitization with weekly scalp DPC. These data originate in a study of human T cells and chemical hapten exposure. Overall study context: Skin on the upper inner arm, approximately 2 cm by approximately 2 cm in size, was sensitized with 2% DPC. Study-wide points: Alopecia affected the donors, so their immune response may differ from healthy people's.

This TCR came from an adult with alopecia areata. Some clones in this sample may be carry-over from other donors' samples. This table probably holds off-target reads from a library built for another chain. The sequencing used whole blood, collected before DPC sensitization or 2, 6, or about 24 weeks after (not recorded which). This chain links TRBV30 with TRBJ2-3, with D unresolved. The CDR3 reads CAWSVGRDTQYF. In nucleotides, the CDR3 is TGTGCCTGGAGTGTAGGTCGAGATACGCAGTATTTT.